This TCR beta chain was documented in a study of T cell responses to AZD1222 COVID-19 vaccine. Study information: Second-dose intervals near 4 or 12 weeks were combined. Study conclusions and caveats: Reportedly, nearly half of unique spike TCRs recognized epitopes outside B.1.351/B.1.1.7 mutations. There were vaccine-associated CD4 TCRs across spike, dominant at 160-218 and 743-854. White British donors predominated, females outnumbered males, and clonal diversity was possibly underestimated.

The CDR3 covers 14 residues. Germline V gene lookup returns CDR1 SGHRS and CDR2 YFSETQ. V lost 4 bases to trimming and J lost 7 bases, with 18 bases between them. Concerning this clone itself: Antigen unknown.

Clones were read by immunoSEQ multiplex PCR, and TCRdb kept only the in-frame ones, dropping some. Among about 84,000 clones listed, about 85% were seen once. This rearrangement joins TRBV5-1 to TRBJ2-7; possible D gene TRBD1, 6 bases. This receptor was taken from an adult in good health. The sequencing here drew on peripheral blood, taken on day 0 of AZD1222 vaccination. The CDR3 coding sequence is TGCGCCAGCAGCCCAGGCAGGGGCAGCGAAGAGCAGTACTTC. This translates into CASSPGRGSEEQYF.